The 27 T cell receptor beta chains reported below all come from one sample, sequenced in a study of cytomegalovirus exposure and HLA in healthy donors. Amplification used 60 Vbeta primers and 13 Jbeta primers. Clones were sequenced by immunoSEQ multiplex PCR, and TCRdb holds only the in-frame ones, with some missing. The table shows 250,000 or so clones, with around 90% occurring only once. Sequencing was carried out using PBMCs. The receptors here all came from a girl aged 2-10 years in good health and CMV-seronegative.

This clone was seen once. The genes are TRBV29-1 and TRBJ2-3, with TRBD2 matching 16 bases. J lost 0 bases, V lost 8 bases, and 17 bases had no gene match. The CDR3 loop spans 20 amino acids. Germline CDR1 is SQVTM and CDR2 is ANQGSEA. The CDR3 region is CSLTTPGLAGGPPSTDTQYF. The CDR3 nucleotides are TGCAGCCTTACAACCCCGGGACTAGCGGGAGGGCCCCCTAGCACAGATACGCAGTATTTT.

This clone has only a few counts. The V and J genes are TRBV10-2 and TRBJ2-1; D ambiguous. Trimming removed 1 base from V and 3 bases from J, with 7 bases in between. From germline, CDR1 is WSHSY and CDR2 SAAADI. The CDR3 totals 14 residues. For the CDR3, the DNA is TGCGCCAGCAGTGAGTTGCGGAGCTACAATGAGCAGTTCTTC. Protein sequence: CASSELRSYNEQFF.

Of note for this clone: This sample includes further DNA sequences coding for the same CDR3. The CDR3 protein is CASSPTGYEQYF. CDR3 DNA: TGTGCCAGCAGTCCAACAGGGTACGAGCAGTACTTC. The chain uses TRBV27 and TRBJ2-7; weak D call: TRBD1 (6 bases). The V end was cut by 5 bases, the J end by 4 bases, with 9 bases between. This CDR3 has 12 amino acids. The germline CDR1 and CDR2 sequences are MNHEY and SMNVEV (reference sequence).

This chain's CDR3 is CASSSGQATRDSPLHF. The CDR3 nucleotides are TGTGCCAGCAGCTCGGGACAGGCCACCAGGGATTCACCCCTCCACTTT. The genes are TRBV5-4 and TRBJ1-6, with 8 nucleotides matching TRBD1. Germline trimming cut 3 bases from V and 8 bases from J; bases unmatched to any gene: 10. Per germline, CDR1 SGHNT and CDR2 YYREEE (reference sequence). This CDR3 comprises 16 residues.

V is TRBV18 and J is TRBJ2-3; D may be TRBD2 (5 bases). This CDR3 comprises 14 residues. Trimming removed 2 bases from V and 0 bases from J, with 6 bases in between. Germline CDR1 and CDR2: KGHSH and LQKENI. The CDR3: CASSPTGSTDTQYF. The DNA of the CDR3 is TGTGCCAGCTCACCAACGGGGAGCACAGATACGCAGTATTTT.

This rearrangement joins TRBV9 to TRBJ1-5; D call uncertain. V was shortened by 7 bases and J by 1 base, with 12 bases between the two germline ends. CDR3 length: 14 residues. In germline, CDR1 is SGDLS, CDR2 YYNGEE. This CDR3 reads CASSGEMSNQPQHF. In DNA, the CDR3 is TGTGCCAGCTCGGGAGAAATGAGCAATCAGCCCCAGCATTTT. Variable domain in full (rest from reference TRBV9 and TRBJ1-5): DSGVTQTPKHLITATGQRVTLRCSPRSGDLSVYWYQQSLDQGLQFLIQYYNGEERAKGNILERFSAQQFPDLHSELNLSSLELGDSALYFCASSGEMSNQPQHFGDGTRLSIL.

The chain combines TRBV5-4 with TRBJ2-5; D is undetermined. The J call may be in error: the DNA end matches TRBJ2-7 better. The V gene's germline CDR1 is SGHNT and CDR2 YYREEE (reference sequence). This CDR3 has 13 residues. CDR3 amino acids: CASSLSQHYEQYF. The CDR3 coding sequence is TGTGCCAGCAGCTTGAGTCAGCACTACGAGCAGTACTTC.

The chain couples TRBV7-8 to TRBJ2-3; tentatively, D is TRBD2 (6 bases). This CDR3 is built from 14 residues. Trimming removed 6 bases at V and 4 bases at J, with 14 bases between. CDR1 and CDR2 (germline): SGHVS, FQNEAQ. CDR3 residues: CASSQTGDADTQYF. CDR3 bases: TGTGCCAGCAGTCAAACGGGAGATGCAGATACGCAGTATTTT.

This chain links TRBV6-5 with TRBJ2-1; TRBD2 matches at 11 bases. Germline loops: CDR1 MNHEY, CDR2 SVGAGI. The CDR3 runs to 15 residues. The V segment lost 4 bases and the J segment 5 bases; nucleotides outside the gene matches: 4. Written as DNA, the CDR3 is TGTGCCAGCAGTTCGGGACTAGCGGATAACAATGAGCAGTTCTTC. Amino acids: CASSSGLADNNEQFF.

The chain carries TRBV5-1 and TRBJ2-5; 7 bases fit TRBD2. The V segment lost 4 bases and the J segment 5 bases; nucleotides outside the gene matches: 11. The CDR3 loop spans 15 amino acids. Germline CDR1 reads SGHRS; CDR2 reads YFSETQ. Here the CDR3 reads CASSLTGLFGETQYF. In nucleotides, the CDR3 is TGCGCCAGCAGCCTCACGGGACTATTCGGTGAGACCCAGTACTTC.

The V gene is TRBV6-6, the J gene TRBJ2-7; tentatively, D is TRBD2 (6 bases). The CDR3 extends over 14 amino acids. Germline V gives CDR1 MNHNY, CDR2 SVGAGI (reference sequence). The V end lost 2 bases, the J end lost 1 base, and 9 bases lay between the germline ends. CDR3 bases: TGTGCCAGCAGTTACGCTAGCGAGTCCTACGAGCAGTACTTC. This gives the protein CASSYASESYEQYF.

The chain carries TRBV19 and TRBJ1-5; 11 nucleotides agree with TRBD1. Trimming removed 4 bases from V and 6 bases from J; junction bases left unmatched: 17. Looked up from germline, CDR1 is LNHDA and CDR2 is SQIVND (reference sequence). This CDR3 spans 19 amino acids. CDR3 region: CASSTGQGDTRGMGQPQHF. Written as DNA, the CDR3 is TGTGCCAGTAGTACGGGACAGGGGGACACTAGAGGGATGGGTCAGCCCCAGCATTTT.

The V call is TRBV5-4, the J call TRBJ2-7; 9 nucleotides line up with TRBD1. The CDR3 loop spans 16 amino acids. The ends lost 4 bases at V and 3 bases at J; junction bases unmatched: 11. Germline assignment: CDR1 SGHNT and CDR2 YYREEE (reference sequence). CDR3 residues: CASSTPTGTGNYEQYF. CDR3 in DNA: TGTGCCAGCAGCACACCTACCGGGACAGGGAACTACGAGCAGTACTTC.

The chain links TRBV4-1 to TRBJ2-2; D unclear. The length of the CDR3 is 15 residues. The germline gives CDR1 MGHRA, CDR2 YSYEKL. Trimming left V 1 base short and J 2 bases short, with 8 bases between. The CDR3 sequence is CASSQGGVNTGELFF. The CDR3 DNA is TGCGCCAGCAGCCAAGGAGGAGTCAACACCGGGGAGCTGTTTTTT.

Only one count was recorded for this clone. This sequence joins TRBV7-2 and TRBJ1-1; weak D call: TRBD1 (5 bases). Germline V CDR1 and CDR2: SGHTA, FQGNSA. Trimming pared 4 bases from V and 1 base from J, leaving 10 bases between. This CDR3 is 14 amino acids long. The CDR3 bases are TGTGCCAGCAGCTCCAGGGTCCAGAACACTGAAGCTTTCTTT. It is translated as CASSSRVQNTEAFF.

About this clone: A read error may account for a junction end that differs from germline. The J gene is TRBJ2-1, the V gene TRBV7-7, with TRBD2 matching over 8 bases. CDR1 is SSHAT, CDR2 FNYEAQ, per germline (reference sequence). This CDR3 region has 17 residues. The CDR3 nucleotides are TGTGCTAGCAGCCCATCCCGGGTAGCGGGGATTACCCATGAGCAGTTCTTC. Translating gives CASSPSRVAGITHEQFF.

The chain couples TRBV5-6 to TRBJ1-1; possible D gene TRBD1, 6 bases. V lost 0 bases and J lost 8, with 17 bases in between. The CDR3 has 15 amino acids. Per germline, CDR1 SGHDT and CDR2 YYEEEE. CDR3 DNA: TGTGCCAGCAGCTTGGAAGGGGGGGGTACGATGGAAGCTTTCTTT. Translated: CASSLEGGGTMEAFF.

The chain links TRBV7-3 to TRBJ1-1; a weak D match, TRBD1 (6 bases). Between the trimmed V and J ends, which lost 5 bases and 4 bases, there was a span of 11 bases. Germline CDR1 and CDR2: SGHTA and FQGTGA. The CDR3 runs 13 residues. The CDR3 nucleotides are TGTGCCAGCAGCCCTCAAGGGGGCACTGAAGCTTTCTTT. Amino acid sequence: CASSPQGGTEAFF.

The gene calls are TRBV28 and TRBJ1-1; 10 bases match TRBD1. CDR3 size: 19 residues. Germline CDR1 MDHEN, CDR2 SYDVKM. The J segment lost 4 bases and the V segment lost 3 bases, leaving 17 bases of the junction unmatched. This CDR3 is CASSFYYLGAGTGVTEAFF. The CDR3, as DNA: TGTGCCAGCAGTTTCTATTACCTTGGGGCCGGGACAGGGGTCACTGAAGCTTTCTTT. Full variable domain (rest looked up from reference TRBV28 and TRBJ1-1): DVKVTQSSRYLVKRTGEKVFLECVQDMDHENMFWYRQDPGLGLRLIYFSYDVKMKEKGDIPEGYSVSREKKERFSLILESASTNQTSMYLCASSFYYLGAGTGVTEAFFGQGTRLTVV.

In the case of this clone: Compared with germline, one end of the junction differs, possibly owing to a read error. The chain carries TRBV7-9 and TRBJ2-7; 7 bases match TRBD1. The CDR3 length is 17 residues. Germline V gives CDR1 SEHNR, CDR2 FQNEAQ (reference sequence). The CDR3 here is CSSSSNRDSQRSYEQYF. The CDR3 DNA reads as TGTTCCAGCAGCTCCAACCGGGACAGTCAACGGTCCTACGAGCAGTACTTC.

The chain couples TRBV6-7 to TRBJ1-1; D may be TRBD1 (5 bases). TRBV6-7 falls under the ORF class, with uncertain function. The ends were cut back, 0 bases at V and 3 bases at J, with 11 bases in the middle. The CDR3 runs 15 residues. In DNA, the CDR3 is TGTGCCAGCAGTTACTCGAGCGCGGGGGACACTGAAGCTTTCTTT. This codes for CASSYSSAGDTEAFF.

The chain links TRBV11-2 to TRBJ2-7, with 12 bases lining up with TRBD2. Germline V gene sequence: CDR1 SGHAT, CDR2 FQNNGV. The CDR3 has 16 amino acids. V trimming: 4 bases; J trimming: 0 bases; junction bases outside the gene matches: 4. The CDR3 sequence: CASSYGLAGFSYEQYF. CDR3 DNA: TGTGCCAGCAGCTATGGACTAGCGGGGTTCTCCTACGAGCAGTACTTC.

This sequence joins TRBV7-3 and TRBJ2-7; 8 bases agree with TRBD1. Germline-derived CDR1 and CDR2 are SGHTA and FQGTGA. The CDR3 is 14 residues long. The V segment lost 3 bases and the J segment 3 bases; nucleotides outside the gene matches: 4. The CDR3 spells CASSLGTGRYEQYF. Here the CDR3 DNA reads TGTGCCAGCAGCTTGGGGACAGGTCGCTACGAGCAGTACTTC.

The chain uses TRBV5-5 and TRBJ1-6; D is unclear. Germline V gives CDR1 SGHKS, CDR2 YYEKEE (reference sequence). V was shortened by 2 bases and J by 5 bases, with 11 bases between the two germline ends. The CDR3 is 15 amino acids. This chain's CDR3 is CASSLLLQNNSPLHF. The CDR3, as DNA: TGTGCCAGCAGCTTATTGCTACAGAATAATTCACCCCTCCACTTT.

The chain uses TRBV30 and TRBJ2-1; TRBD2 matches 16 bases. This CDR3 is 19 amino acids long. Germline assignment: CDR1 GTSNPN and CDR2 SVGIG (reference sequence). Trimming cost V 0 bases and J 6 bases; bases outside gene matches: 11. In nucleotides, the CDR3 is TGTGCCTGGAGTGTACACTCGGGACTAGCGGGGGGGTTGGGCAATGAGCAGTTCTTC. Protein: CAWSVHSGLAGGLGNEQFF.

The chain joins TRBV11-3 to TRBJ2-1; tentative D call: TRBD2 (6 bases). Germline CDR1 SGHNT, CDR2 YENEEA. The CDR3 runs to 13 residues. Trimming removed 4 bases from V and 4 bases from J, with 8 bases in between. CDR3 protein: CASSSGLYNEQFF. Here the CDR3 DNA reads TGTGCCAGCAGCTCGGGACTTTACAATGAGCAGTTCTTC.

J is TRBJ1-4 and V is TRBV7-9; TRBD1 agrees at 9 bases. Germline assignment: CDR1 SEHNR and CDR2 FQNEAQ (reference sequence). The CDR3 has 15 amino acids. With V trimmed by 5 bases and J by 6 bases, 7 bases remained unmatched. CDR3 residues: CASSTKTGGHEKLFF. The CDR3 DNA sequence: TGTGCCAGCAGCACCAAAACAGGGGGCCATGAAAAACTGTTTTTT.